A selection of T cell receptor beta chains follows, all from one sample in a study of blood T cell repertoires in COVID-19. Method: immunoSEQ multiplex PCR; TCRdb's copy keeps in-frame clones and lacks some. Among about 100,000 clones listed, approximately 84% were seen once. The specimen sequenced was peripheral blood. The source of these receptors is a man aged 25 to 40 in a cohort sampled during active COVID-19. Each CDR3 is given with its conserved first and last residue. D genes are given only for firm matches. A clone size is listed for some rows: how often the clone was seen (once, few, many), or a class if it is expanded.

j_call,d_call,clone_size,v_call,cdr3_aa,cdr3_nt
TRBJ1-4,NA,NA,TRBV3-1/TRBV3-2,CASSQEGGRSNEKLFF,TGTGCCAGCAGCCAAGAAGGAGGTCGGTCGAATGAAAAACTGTTTTTT
TRBJ1-1,TRBD1,NA,TRBV28,CASRETGGHTEAFF,TGTGCCAGCAGGGAAACAGGGGGGCACACTGAAGCTTTCTTT
TRBJ2-7,TRBD2,NA,TRBV28,CASSWASGTSPSRQYF,TGTGCCAGCAGTTGGGCTTCCGGGACTAGCCCATCGCGGCAGTACTTC
TRBJ2-1,NA,once,TRBV11-2,CASSLVGGAVIEQFF,TGTGCCAGCAGCTTAGTGGGGGGGGCGGTTATTGAGCAGTTCTTC
TRBJ2-2,NA,once,TRBV7-3,CASSSRGGTGELFF,TGTGCCAGCAGCTCGCGAGGCGGCACCGGGGAGCTGTTTTTT
TRBJ1-5,NA,NA,TRBV18,CASSTGQSFNQPQHF,TGTGCCAGCTCAACTGGACAGAGCTTCAATCAGCCCCAGCATTTT
TRBJ1-2,TRBD1,NA,TRBV27,CASSTTGWSGYTF,TGTGCCAGCAGCACGACAGGGTGGAGTGGCTACACCTTC
TRBJ1-2,NA,NA,TRBV19,CASGGTPNYGYTF,TGTGCCAGCGGAGGGACGCCCAACTATGGCTACACCTTC
TRBJ1-1,NA,NA,TRBV6-5,CASRSTGYAEAFF,TGTGCCAGCAGGTCAACAGGGTACGCTGAAGCTTTCTTT
TRBJ1-2,NA,NA,TRBV7-9,CASSLVAGADYGYTF,TGTGCCAGCAGCTTAGTCGCGGGGGCGGACTATGGCTACACCTTC
TRBJ1-2,NA,NA,TRBV7-9,CASSQAGGNGYTF,TGTGCCAGCAGCCAGGCGGGGGGCAATGGCTACACCTTC
TRBJ2-6,TRBD2,NA,TRBV6-2/TRBV6-3,CASSYAAGVSGANVLTF,TGTGCCAGCAGTTACGCGGCGGGGGTGAGTGGGGCCAACGTCCTGACTTTC
TRBJ2-1,TRBD2,once,TRBV5-4,CASSPPTSGGANEQFF,TGTGCCAGCAGCCCCCCTACTAGCGGGGGGGCCAATGAGCAGTTCTTC
TRBJ1-1,NA,NA,TRBV4-1,CASSQDRVSLNTEAFF,TGCGCCAGCAGCCAAGATCGGGTTAGCCTGAACACTGAAGCTTTCTTT